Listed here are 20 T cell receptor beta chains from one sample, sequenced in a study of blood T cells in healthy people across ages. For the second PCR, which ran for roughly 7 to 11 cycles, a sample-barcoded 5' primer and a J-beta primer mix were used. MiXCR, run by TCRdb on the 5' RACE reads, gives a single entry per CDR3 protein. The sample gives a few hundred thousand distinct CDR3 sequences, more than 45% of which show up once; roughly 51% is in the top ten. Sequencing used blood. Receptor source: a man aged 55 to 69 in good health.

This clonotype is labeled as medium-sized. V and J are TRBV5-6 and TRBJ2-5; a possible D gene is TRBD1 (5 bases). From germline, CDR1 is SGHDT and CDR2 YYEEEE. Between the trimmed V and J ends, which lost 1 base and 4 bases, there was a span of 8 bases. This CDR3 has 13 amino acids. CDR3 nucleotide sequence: TGTGCCAGCAGCTTGAGGACAAGAGAGACCCAGTACTTC. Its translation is CASSLRTRETQYF.

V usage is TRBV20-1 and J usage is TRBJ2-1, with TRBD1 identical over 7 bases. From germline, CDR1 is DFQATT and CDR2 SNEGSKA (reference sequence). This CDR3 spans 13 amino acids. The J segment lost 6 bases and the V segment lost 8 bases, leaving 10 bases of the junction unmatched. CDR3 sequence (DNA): TGCAGTTCCAAAGGGGGCGGAATCAATGAGCAGTTCTTC. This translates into CSSKGGGINEQFF.

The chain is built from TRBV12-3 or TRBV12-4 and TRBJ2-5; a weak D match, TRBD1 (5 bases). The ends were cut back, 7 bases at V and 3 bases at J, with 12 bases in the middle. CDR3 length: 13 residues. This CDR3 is CASTFAREETQYF. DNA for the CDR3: TGTGCCAGCACCTTCGCCAGGGAAGAGACCCAGTACTTC.

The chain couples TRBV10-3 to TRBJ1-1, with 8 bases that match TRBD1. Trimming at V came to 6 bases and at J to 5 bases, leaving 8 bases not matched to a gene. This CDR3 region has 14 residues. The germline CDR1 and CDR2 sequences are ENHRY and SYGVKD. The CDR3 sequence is CAIRSGGNGTEAFF. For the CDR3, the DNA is TGTGCCATCAGATCAGGGGGCAACGGAACTGAAGCTTTCTTT.

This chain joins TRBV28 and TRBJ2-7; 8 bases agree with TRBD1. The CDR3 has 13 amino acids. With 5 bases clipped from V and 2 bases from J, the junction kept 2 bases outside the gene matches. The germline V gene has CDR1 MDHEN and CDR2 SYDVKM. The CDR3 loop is CASSRTGPYEQYF. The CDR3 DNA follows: TGTGCCAGCAGTCGGACAGGGCCCTACGAGCAGTACTTC.

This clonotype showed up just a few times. The CDR3 DNA follows: TGCGCCAGCAGCTTGGTGGTAGTAGGGAATGAGCAGTTCTTC. It translates to CASSLVVVGNEQFF. This rearrangement joins TRBV5-1 to TRBJ2-1; no definite D call. Germline V gene data show CDR1 as SGHRS and CDR2 as YFSETQ. CDR3 length: 14 residues. Trimming left V 0 bases short and J 7 bases short, with 11 bases between. The full variable domain, completed using reference TRBV5-1 and TRBJ2-1, is KAGVTQTPRYLIKTRGQQVTLSCSPISGHRSVSWYQQTPGQGLQFLFEYFSETQRNKGNFPGRFSGRQFSNSRSEMNVSTLELGDSALYLCASSLVVVGNEQFFGPGTRLTVL.

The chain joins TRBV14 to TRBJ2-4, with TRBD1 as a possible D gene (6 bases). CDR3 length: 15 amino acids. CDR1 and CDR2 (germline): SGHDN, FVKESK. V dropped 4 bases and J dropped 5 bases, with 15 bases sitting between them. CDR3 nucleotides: TGTGCCAGCAGCCCCTTCGGCAGGGGCGAAAACATTCAGTACTTC. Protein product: CASSPFGRGENIQYF.

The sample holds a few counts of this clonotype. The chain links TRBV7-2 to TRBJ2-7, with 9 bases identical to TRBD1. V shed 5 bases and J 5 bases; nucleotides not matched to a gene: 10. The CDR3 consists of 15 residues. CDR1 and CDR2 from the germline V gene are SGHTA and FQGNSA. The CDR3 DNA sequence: TGTGCCAGCAGCATACCGGGACAGGGAAAGAACGAGCAGTACTTC. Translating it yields CASSIPGQGKNEQYF.

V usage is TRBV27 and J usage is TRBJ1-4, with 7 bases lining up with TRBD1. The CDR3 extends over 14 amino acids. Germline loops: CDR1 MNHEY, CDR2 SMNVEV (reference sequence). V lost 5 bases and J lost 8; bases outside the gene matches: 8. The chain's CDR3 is CASSLLQTGEKLFF. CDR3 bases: TGTGCCAGCAGTCTTCTCCAGACAGGGGAAAAACTGTTTTTT.

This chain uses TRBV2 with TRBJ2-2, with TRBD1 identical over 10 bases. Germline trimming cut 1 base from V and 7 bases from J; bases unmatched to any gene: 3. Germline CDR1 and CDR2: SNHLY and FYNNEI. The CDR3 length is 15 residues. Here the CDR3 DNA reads TGTGCCAGCAGTGAAGGACAGGGGGCTTTCGGGGAGCTGTTTTTT. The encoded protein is CASSEGQGAFGELFF.

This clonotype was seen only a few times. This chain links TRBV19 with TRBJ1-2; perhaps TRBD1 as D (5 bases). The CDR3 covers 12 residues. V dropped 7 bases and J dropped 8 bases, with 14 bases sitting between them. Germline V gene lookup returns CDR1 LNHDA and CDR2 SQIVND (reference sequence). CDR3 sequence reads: CASNTPGRGYTF. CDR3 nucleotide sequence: TGTGCCAGTAATACTCCGGGACGAGGCTACACCTTC.

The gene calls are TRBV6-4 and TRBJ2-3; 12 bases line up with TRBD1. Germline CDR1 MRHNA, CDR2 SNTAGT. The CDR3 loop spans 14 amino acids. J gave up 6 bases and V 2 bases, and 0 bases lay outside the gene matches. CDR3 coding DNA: TGTGCCAGCAGTGACGGGACAGGGGGCGATACGCAGTATTTT. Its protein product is CASSDGTGGDTQYF.

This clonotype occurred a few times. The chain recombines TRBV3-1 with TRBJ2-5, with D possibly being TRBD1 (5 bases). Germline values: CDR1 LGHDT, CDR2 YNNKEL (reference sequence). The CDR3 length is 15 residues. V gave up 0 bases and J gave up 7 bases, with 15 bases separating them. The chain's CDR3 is CASSQDLGLPWTQYF. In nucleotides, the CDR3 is TGTGCCAGCAGCCAAGATCTGGGGCTACCATGGACCCAGTACTTC.

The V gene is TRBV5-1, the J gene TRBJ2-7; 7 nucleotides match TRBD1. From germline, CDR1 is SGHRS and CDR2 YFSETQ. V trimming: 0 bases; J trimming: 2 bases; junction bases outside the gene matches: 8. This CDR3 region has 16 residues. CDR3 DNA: TGCGCCAGCAGCTTGGCCTTCGGGACAGTCCCCTACGAGCAGTACTTC. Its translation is CASSLAFGTVPYEQYF.

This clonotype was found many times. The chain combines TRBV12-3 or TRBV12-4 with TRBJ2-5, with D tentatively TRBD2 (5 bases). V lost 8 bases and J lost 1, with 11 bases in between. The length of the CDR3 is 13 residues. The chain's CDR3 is CASGSGIQETQYF. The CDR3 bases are TGTGCCAGCGGTTCGGGAATCCAAGAGACCCAGTACTTC.

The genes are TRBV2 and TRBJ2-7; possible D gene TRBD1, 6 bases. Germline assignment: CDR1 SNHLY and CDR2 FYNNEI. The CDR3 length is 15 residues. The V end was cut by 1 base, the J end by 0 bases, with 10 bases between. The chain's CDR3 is CASSEDRARSYEQYF. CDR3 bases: TGTGCCAGCAGTGAAGACAGGGCCCGCTCCTACGAGCAGTACTTC.

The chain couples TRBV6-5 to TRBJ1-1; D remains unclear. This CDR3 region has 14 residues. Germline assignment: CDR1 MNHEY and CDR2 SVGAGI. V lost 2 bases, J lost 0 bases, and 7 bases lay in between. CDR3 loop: CASSYAALNTEAFF. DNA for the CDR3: TGTGCCAGCAGTTACGCAGCACTGAACACTGAAGCTTTCTTT.

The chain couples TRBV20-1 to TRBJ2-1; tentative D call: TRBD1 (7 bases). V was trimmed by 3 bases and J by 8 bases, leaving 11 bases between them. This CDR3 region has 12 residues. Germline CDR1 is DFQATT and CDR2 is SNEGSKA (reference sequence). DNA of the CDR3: TGCAGTGCTAGCCCCAGGGGGGATGAGCAGTTCTTC. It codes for CSASPRGDEQFF.

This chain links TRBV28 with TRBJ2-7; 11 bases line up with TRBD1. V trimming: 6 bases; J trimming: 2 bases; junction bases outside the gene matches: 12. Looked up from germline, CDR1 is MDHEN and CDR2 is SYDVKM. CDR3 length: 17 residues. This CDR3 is CASSGRGTGGRTYEQYF. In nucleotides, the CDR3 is TGTGCCAGCAGCGGAAGGGGGACAGGGGGTCGAACCTACGAGCAGTACTTC.

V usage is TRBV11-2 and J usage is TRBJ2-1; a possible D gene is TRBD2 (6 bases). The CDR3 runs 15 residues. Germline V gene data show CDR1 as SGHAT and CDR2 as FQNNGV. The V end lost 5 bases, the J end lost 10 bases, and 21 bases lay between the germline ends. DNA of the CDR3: TGTGCCAGCAGCCTCGCGGGGCGGGTCCCCTACGAGCAGTTCTTC. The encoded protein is CASSLAGRVPYEQFF.